The T cell receptor beta chain under discussion was sequenced for a study of blood T cell repertoires in COVID-19. At the level of the study: Specimens from acute and convalescent COVID-19 originated in the United States, Italy and Spain. From T cells, B-cell-depleted T cells, or PBMCs came the material, which was cDNA or gDNA.

The assay was immunoSEQ multiplex PCR, and TCRdb's table has in-frame clones only and misses some. The sample includes 300,000 to 450,000 clones, around 87% of them seen just once. Comments on this clone: Additional DNA sequences in this sample encode the identical CDR3.

Recruited during active infection, patients (from Seattle) were subsequently followed longitudinally. The sample comprised peripheral blood. The origin of this receptor is a woman in her fifties or sixties with COVID-19, enrolled during active disease.

The chain's CDR3 is CASSIGRGNQPQHF. The CDR3, as DNA: TGTGCCAGTAGTATAGGGAGGGGTAATCAGCCCCAGCATTTT. The chain uses TRBV19 and TRBJ1-5; TRBD1 is a possible D gene (5 bases). This CDR3 region has 14 residues. In germline, CDR1 is LNHDA, CDR2 SQIVND (reference sequence). V lost 1 base to trimming and J lost 4 bases, with 8 bases between them.